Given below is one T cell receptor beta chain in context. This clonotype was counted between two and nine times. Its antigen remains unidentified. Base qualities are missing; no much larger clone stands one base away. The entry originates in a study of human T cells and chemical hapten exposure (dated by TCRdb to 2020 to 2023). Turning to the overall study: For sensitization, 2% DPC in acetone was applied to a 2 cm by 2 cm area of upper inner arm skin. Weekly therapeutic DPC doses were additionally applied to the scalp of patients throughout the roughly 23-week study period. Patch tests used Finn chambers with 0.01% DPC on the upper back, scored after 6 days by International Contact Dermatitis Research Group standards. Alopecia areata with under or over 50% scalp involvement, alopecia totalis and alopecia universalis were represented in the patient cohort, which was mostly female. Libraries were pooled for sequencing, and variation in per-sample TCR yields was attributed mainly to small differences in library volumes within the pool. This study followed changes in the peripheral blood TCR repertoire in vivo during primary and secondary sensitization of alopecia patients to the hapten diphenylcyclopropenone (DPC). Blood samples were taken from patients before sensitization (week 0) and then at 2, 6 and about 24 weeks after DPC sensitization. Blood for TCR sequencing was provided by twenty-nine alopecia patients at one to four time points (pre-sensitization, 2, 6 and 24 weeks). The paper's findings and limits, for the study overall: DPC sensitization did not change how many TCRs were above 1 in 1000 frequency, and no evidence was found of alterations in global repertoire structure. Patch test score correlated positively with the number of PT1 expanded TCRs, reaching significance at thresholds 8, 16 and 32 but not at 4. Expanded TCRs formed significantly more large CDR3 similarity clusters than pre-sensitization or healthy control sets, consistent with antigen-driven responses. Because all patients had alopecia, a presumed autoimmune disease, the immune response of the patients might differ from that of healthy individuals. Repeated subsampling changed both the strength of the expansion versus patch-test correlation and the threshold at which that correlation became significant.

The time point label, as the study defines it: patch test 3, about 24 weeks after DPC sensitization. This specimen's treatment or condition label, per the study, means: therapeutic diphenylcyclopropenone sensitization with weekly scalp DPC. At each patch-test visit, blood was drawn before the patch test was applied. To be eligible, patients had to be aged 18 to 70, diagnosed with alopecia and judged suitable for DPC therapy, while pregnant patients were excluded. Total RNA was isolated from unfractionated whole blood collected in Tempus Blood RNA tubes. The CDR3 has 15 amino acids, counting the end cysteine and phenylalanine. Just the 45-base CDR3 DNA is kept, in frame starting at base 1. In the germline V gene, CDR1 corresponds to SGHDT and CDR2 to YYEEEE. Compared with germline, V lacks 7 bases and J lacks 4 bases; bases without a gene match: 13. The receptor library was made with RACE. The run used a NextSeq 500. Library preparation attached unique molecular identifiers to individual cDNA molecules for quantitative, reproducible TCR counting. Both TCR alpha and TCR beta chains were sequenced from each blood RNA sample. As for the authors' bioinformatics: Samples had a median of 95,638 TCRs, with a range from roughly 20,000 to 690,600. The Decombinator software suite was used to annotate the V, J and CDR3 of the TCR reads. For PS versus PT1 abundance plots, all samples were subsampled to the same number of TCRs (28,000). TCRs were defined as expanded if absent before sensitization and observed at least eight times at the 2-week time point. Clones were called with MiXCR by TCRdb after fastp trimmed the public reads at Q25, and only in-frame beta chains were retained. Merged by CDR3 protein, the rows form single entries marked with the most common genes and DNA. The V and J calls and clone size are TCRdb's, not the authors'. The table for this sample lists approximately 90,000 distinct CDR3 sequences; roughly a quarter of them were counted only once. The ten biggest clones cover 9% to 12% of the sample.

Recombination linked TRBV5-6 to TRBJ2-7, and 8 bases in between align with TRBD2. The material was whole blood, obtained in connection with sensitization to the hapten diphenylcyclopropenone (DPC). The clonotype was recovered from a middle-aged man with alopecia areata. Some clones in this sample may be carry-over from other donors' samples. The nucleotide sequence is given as TGTGCCAGCGTCCCTTCGTCCCGACTAGCGTACGAGCAGTACTTC. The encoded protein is CASVPSSRLAYEQYF.